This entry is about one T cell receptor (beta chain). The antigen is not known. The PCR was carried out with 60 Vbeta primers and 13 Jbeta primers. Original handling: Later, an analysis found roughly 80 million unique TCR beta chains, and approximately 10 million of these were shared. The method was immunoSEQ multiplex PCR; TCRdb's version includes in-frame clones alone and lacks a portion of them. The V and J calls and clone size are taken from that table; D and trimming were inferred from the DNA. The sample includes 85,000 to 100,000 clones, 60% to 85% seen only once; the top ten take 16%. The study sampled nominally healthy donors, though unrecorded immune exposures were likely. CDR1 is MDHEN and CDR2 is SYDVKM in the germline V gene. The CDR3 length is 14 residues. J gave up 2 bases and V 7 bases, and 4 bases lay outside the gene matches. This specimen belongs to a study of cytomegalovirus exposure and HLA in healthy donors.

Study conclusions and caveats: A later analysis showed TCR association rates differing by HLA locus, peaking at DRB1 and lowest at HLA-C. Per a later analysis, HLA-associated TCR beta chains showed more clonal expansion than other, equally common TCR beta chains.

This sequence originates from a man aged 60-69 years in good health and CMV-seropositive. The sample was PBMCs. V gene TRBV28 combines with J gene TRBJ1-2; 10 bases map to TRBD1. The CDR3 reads CASTRTGGNYGYTF. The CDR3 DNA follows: TGTGCCAGCACTCGGACAGGGGGAAACTATGGCTACACCTTC.